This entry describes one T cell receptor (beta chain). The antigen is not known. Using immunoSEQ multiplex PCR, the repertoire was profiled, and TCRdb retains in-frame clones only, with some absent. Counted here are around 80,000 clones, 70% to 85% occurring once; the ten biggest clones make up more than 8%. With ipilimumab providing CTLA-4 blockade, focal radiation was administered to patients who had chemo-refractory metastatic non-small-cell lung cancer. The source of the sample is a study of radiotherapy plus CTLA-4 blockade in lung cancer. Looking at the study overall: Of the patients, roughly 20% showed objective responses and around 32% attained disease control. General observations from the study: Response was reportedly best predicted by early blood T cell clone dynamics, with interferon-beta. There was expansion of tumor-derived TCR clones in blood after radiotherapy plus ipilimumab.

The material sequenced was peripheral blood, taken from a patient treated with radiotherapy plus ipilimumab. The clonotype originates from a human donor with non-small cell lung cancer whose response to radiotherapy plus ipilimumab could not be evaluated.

For the CDR3, the DNA is TGTGCCAGCAGCCGGCCAGGGGTTGAGGACGGCTACACCTTC. Translation gives CASSRPGVEDGYTF. This chain joins TRBV11-3 and TRBJ1-2; possibly TRBD1 for D (6 bases). The germline V gene encodes CDR1 SGHNT and CDR2 YENEEA. V lost 5 bases and J lost 8, with 18 bases in between. The CDR3 length is 14 residues.